This T cell receptor beta chain stems from a study of T cell repertoires in cytomegalovirus infection (dated by TCRdb to about 2019). In terms of the full investigation: The HLA type of each donor mattered for the analysis, because public TCR beta signatures pointed to carriage of CMV infection along with the matching HLA type. What the work shows at the level of the full study, not this receptor alone: The ex vivo response was dominated by HLA-C-restricted CMV-specific TCR beta clonotypes, which also provided the single most frequent clonotype in two of eight donors. In both this cohort and an independent cohort of some 350 donors, the cumulative frequency of public TCR beta family members distinguished carriers of CMV infection plus the relevant HLA type.

Sequencing was carried out with an Illumina HiSeq 1500. TCRdb reworked the public reads: Q25 trimming with fastp, MiXCR clone assembly, productive beta chains retained. CDR3 protein sequences are deduplicated, and each keeps its most common genes and DNA. Counted in this sample were about 400,000 distinct CDR3 sequences; about a sixth of them appeared once. About 10% of the sample rests with the top ten. Taken from cysteine to phenylalanine, the CDR3 has 12 residues. Only the CDR3 part of the read is kept: 36 bases, read in frame from the first base. The germline V end is reduced by 3 bases and the J end by 7 bases; junction bases left unmatched: 3. Based on the germline V gene, the CDR1 and CDR2 sequences are MDHEN and SYDVKM. As to this clonotype: No antigen is known for it. It has no much larger one-base neighbor in the sample; base qualities were not kept.

Sequencing input: PBMCs. This TCR came from a human donor in good health (CMV status not recorded). Some clones in this sample may be carry-over from other donors' samples. This receptor chain uses TRBV28 and TRBJ2-7, with 7 central nucleotides matching TRBD1. The CDR3 here reads CASSLDRPEQYF. The bases read TGTGCCAGCAGTTTGGACAGGCCAGAGCAGTACTTC. Outside the CDR3, residues come from the reference TRBV28 and TRBJ2-7 proteins, so the full variable domain is: DVKVTQSSRYLVKRTGEKVFLECVQDMDHENMFWYRQDPGLGLRLIYFSYDVKMKEKGDIPEGYSVSREKKERFSLILESASTNQTSMYLCASSLDRPEQYFGPGTRLTVT.